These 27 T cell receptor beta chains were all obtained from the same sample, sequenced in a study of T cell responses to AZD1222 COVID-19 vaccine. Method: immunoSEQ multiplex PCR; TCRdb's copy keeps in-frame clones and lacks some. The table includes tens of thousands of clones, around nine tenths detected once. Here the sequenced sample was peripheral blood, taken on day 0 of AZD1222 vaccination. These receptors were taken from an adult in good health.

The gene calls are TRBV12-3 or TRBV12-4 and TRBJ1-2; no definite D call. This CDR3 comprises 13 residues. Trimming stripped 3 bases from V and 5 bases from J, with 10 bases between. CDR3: CASSFGGAYGYTF. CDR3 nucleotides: TGTGCCAGCAGTTTCGGAGGAGCTTATGGCTACACCTTC.

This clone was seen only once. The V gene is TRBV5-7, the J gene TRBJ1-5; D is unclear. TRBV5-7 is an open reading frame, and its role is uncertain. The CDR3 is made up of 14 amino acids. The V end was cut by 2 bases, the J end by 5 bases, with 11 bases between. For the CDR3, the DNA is TGTGCCAGCAGCTTAACGGCCATTTATCAGCCCCAGCATTTT. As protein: CASSLTAIYQPQHF.

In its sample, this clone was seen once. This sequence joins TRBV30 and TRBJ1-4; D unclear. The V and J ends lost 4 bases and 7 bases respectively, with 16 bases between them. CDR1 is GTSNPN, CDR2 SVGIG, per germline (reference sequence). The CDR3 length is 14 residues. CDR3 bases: TGTGCCTGGACCTCTGACTTAAAGGTTGAAAAACTGTTTTTT. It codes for CAWTSDLKVEKLFF.

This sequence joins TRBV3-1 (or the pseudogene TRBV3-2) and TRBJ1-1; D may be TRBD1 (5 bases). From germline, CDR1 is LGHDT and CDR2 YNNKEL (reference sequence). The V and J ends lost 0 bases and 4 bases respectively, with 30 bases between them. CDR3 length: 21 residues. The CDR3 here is CASSQDGGWRDRIWVTTEAFF. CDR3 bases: TGTGCCAGCAGCCAAGATGGGGGTTGGAGGGATCGTATCTGGGTGACCACTGAAGCTTTCTTT.

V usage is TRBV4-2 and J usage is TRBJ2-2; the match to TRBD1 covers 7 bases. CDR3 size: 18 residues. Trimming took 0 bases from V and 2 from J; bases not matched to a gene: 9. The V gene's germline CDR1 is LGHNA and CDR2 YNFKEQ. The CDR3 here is CASSQESPGTDNTGELFF. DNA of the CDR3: TGTGCCAGCAGCCAAGAGTCCCCCGGGACAGACAACACCGGGGAGCTGTTTTTT.

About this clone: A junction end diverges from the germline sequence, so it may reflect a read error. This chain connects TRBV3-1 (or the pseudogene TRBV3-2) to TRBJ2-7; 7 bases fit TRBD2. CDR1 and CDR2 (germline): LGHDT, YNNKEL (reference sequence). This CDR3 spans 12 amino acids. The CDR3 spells CASSQAPGLSFF. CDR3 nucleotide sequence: TGTGCCAGCAGCCAAGCCCCGGGACTATCCTTCTTC.

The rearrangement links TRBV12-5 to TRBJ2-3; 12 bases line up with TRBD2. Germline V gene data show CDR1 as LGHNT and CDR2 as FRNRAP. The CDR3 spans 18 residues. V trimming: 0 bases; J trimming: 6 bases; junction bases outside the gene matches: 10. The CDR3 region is CASGLVKTSGSLSDTQYF. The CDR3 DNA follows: TGTGCTAGTGGTTTGGTAAAGACTAGCGGGAGTCTCTCCGATACGCAGTATTTT.

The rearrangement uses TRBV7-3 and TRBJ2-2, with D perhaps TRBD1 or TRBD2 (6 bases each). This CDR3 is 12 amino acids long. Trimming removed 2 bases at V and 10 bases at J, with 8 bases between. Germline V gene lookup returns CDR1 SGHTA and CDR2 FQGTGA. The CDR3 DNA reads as TGTGCCAGCAGCTTAGGGGGGCAGGAGCTGTTTTTT. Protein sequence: CASSLGGQELFF.

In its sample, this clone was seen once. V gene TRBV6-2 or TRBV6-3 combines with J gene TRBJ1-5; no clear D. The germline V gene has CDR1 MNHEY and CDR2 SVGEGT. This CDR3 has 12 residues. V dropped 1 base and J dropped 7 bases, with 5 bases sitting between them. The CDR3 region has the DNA TGTGCCAGCAGTTACTGGGCCCAGCCCCAGCATTTT. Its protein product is CASSYWAQPQHF.

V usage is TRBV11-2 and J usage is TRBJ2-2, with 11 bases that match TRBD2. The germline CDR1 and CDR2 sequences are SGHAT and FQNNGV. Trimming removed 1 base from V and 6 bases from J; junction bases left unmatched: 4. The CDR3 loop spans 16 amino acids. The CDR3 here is CASSLVLAGGPGELFF. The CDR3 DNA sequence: TGTGCCAGCAGCTTAGTGCTAGCGGGGGGACCCGGGGAGCTGTTTTTT.

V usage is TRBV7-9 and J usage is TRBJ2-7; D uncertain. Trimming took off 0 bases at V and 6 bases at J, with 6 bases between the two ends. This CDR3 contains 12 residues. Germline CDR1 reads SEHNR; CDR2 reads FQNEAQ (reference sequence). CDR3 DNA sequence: TGTGCCAGCAGCTTAGCCCAAGGCGAGCAGTACTTC. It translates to CASSLAQGEQYF.

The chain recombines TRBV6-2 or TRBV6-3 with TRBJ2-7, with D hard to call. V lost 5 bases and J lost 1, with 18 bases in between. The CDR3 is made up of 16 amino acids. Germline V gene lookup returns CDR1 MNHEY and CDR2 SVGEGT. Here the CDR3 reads CASSHPLVAASYEQYF. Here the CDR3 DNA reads TGTGCCAGCAGTCACCCTCTGGTAGCTGCGTCCTACGAGCAGTACTTC.

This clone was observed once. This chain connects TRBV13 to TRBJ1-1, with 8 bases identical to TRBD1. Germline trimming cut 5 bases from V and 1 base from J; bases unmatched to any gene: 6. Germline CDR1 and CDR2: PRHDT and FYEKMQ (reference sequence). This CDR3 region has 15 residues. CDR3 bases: TGTGCCAGCAGCCCCCGTGGACAGGGGAACACTGAAGCTTTCTTT. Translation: CASSPRGQGNTEAFF.

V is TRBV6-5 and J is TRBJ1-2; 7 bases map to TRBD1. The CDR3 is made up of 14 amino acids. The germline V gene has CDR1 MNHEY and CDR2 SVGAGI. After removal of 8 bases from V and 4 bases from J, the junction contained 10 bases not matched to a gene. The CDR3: CASGDTGVAYGYTF. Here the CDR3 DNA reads TGTGCCAGCGGAGACACAGGGGTGGCCTATGGCTACACCTTC.

Written as DNA, the CDR3 is TGTGCCAGCAGCTTAGGGACCGTTTTTCAAGAGACCCAGTACTTC. The encoded protein is CASSLGTVFQETQYF. The chain carries TRBV7-9 and TRBJ2-5; no clear D gene. The CDR3 sequence is 15 residues long. The germline V and J ends were trimmed by 1 base and 2 bases, with 11 bases remaining between them. The germline V gene has CDR1 SEHNR and CDR2 FQNEAQ (reference sequence).

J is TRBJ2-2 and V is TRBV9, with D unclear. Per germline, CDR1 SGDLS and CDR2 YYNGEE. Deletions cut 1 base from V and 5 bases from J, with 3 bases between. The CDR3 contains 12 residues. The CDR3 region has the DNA TGTGCCAGCAGCGTATATACCGGGGAGCTGTTTTTT. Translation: CASSVYTGELFF.

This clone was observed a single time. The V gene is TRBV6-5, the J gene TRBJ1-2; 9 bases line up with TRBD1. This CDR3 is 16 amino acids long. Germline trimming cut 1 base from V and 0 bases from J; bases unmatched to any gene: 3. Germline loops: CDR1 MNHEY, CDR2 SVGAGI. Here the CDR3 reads CASSYLRQGANYGYTF. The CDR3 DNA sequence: TGTGCCAGCAGTTACTTGAGACAGGGGGCTAACTATGGCTACACCTTC.

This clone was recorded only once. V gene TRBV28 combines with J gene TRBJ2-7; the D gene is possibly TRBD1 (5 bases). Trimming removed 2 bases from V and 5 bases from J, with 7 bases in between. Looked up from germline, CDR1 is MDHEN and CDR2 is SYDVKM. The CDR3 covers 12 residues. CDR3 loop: CASSLTRDEQYF. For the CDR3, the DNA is TGTGCCAGCAGTTTAACCAGGGACGAGCAGTACTTC.

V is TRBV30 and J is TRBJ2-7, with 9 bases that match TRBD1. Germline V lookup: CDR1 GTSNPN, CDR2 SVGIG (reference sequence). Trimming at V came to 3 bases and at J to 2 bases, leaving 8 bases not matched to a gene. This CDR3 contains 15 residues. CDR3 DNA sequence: TGTGCCTGGAGACCCCTCGGACAGGGGACCTACGAGCAGTACTTC. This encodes CAWRPLGQGTYEQYF. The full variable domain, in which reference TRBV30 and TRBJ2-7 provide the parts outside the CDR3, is SQTIHQWPATLVQPVGSPLSLECTVEGTSNPNLYWYRQAAGRGLQLLFYSVGIGQISSEVPQNLSASRPQDRQFILSSKKLLLSDSGFYLCAWRPLGQGTYEQYFGPGTRLTVT.

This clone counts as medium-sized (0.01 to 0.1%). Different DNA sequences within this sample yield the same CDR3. CDR3 protein: CASSLGPNYEQYF. CDR3 coding DNA: TGTGCCAGCAGCTTAGGGCCGAACTACGAGCAGTACTTC. The rearrangement joins TRBV7-6 to TRBJ2-7; D is undetermined. CDR1 is SGHVS, CDR2 FNYEAQ, per germline. V lost 1 base, J lost 3 bases, and 7 bases lay in between. The CDR3 extends over 13 amino acids.

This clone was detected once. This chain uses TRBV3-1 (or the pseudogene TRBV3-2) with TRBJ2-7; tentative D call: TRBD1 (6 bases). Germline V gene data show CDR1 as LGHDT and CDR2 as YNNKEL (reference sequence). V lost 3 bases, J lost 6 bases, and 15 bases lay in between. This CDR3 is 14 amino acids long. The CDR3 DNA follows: TGTGCCAGCAGCCAGGCTAATACAGGGCTCGAGCAGTACTTC. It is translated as CASSQANTGLEQYF.

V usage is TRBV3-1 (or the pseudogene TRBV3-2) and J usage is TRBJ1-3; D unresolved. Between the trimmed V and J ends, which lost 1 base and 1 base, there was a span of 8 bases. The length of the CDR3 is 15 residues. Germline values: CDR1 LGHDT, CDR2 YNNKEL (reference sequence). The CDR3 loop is CASSQVSGSGNTIYF. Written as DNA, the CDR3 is TGTGCCAGCAGCCAAGTCTCGGGGTCTGGAAACACCATATATTTT.

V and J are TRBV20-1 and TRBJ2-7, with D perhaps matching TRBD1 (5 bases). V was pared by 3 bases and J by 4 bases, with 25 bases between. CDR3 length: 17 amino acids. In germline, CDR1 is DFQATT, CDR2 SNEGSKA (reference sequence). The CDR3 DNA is TGCAGTGCTAGTAATGTTCTGGACAATACGGATTTTTACGAGCAGTACTTC. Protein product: CSASNVLDNTDFYEQYF.

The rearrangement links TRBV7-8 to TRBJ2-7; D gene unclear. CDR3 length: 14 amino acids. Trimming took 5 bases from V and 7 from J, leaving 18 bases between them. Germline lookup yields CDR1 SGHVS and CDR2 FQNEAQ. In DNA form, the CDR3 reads TGTGCCAGCAGCCGTGTGGCCAATATACGAGAGCAGTACTTC. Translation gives CASSRVANIREQYF.

Here the CDR3 DNA reads TGTGCCAGCAGTCCCCACACTTATAATTCACCCCTCCACTTT. Its protein is CASSPHTYNSPLHF. The chain recombines TRBV6-5 with TRBJ1-6; D unresolved. Per germline, CDR1 MNHEY and CDR2 SVGAGI. Trimming took 5 bases from V and 4 from J, leaving 9 bases between them. The CDR3 runs 14 residues.

The CDR3 DNA reads TGTGCCAGCACCCCTCTACAAGACTACACCTTC. Residues: CASTPLQDYTF. The chain combines TRBV2 with TRBJ1-2; D remains ambiguous. The CDR3 covers 11 residues. V was shortened by 7 bases and J by 10 bases, with 13 bases between the two germline ends. CDR1 SNHLY and CDR2 FYNNEI come from the germline V gene. Variable domain in full (rest from reference TRBV2 and TRBJ1-2): EPEVTQTPSHQVTQMGQEVILRCVPISNHLYFYWYRQILGQKVEFLVSFYNNEISEKSEIFDDQFSVERPDGSNFTLKIRSTKLEDSAMYFCASTPLQDYTFGSGTRLTVV.

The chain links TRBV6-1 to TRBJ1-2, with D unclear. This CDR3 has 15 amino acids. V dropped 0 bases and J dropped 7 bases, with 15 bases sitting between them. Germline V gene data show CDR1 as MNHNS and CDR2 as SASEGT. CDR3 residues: CASSEAGATFGGYTF. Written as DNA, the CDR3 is TGTGCCAGCAGTGAAGCTGGTGCGACGTTCGGTGGCTACACCTTC.